Listed here is a single TCR beta chain. This sample was taken from a study of shared clonotypes between healthy human individuals. The CDR3 consists of 17 residues. The protocol was immunoSEQ multiplex PCR, while the TCRdb copy is restricted to in-frame clones and leaves out a portion. The sample includes roughly 500,000 clones, 78% of them seen just once. The sample taken for sequencing was PBMCs. The V and J genes are TRBV21-1 and TRBJ2-3; TRBD2, the table's D call, was not compared with the DNA. TRBV21-1 is described as a pseudogene. This TCR derives from a woman aged 35 to 49 in good health. Some clones in this sample may be carry-over from other donors' samples. CDR3 nucleotides: TGTGCCAGCAGCGTAAGGGGGCTGACTAGCGGGAGTGATACGCAGTATTTT. It specifies CASSVRGLTSGSDTQYF.